The present T cell receptor beta chain was sequenced within a study of blood T cell repertoires in COVID-19. Overall study context: PBMCs, B-cell-depleted T cells, or T cells were the source of the cDNA or gDNA that made up the material.

V trimming: 4 bases; J trimming: 7 bases; junction bases outside the gene matches: 12. This CDR3 is built from 15 residues. Germline values: CDR1 KGHSH, CDR2 LQKENI. TCRdb's copy holds only in-frame clones and misses some; the assay was immunoSEQ multiplex PCR. The data contain over 45,000 clones, less than 85% of them singletons. This clone was seen only a few times. The chain employs TRBV18 and TRBJ2-7, with 8 bases lining up with TRBD1. Sequenced sample: peripheral blood. This TCR came from a man aged 70-80 years with active COVID-19. This CDR3 reads CASSRQQGDVNEQYF. The CDR3, as DNA: TGTGCCAGCTCACGACAACAGGGGGACGTAAATGAGCAGTACTTC.